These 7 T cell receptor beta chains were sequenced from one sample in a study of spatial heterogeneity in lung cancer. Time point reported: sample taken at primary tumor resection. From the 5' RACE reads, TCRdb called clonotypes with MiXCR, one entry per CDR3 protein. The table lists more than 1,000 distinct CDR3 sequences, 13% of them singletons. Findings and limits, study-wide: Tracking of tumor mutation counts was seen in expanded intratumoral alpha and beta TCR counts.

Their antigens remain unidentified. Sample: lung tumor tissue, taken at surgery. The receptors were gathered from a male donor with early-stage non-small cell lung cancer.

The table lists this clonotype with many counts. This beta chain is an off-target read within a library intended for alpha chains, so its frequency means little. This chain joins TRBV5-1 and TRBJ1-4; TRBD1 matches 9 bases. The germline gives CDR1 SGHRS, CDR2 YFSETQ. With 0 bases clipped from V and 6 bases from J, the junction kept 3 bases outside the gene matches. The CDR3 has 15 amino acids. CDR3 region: CASSLDRGRDEKLFF. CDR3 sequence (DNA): TGCGCCAGCAGCTTGGACAGGGGGCGCGATGAAAAACTGTTTTTT.

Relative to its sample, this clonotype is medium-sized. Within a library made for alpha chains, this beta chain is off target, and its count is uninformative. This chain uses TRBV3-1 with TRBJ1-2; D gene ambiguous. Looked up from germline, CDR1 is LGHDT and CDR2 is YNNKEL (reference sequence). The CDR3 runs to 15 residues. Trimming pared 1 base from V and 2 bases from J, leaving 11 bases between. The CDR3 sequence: CASSQGSARNYGYTF. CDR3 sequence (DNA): TGTGCCAGCAGCCAAGGTTCCGCGAGGAACTATGGCTACACCTTC.

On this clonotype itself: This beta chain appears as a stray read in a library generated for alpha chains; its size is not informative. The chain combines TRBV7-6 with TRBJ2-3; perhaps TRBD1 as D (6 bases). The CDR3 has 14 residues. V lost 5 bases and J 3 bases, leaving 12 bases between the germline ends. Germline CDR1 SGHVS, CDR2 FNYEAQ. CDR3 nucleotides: TGTGCCAGCAGCCCGGACAGAACAACAGATACGCAGTATTTT. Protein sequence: CASSPDRTTDTQYF.

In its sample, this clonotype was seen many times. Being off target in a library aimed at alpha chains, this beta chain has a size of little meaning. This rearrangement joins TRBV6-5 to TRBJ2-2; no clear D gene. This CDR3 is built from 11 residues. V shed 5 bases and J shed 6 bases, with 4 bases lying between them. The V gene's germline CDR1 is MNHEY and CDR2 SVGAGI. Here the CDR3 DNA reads TGTGCCAGCAGTAGTCCCGGGGAGCTGTTTTTT. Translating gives CASSSPGELFF.

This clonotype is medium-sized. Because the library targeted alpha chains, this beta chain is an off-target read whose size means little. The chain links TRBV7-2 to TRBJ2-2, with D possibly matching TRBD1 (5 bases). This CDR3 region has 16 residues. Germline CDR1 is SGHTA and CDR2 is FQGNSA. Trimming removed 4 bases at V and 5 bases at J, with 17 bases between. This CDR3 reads CASSSALGVDTGELFF. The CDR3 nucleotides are TGTGCCAGCAGCTCCGCCTTAGGGGTGGATACCGGGGAGCTGTTTTTT.

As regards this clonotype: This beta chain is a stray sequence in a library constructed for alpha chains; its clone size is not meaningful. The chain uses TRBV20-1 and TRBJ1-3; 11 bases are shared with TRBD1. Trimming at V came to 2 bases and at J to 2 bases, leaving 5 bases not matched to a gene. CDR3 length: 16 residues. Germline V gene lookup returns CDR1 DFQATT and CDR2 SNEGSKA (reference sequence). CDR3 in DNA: TGCAGTGCTAGAATGGGACAGGGGGAAGCTGGAAACACCATATATTTT. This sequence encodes CSARMGQGEAGNTIYF.

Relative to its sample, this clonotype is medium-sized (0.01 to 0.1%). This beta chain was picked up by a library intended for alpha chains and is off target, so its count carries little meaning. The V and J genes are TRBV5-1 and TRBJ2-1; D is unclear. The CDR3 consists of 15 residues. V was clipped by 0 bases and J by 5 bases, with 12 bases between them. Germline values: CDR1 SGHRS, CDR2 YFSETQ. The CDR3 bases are TGCGCCAGCAGCTTGGTTGGCCACAAGGACAATGAGCAGTTCTTC. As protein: CASSLVGHKDNEQFF.